A single sample is the source of the 5 T cell receptor beta chains below, sequenced in a study of Graves' ophthalmopathy and Graves' hyperthyroidism. TCR beta CDR3 amplification used RNA transcripts. RT-PCR was first run with HTBI primers, then multiplex PCR in a second round. MiXCR, applied by TCRdb to the multiplex PCR reads, yields one record per CDR3 protein. Of roughly 500,000 distinct CDR3 sequences in the sample, 13% to 15% were seen once. The material sequenced was blood. The receptors shown here come from a woman aged 30 to 39 with Graves' ophthalmopathy.

This clonotype was recorded a few times. This chain connects TRBV13 to TRBJ2-7; TRBD2 is a possible D gene (6 bases). CDR1 and CDR2 from the germline V gene are PRHDT and FYEKMQ (reference sequence). V lost 0 bases and J lost 7, with 13 bases in between. This CDR3 has 14 amino acids. In DNA, the CDR3 is TGTGCCAGCAGCTTAGGGCGGAGGACTACGGAGCAGTACTTC. Its protein product is CASSLGRRTTEQYF.

This clonotype appeared many times. The rearrangement joins TRBV9 to TRBJ1-2; TRBD1 aligns across 7 bases. The CDR3 sequence is 15 residues long. V shed 3 bases, J shed 2 bases, and the junction held 7 bases outside the gene matches. Germline V gives CDR1 SGDLS, CDR2 YYNGEE. CDR3 in amino acids: CASSAGQRYNYGYTF. The CDR3 nucleotides are TGTGCCAGCAGCGCGGGACAGCGATACAACTATGGCTACACCTTC.

The gene calls are TRBV20-1 and TRBJ1-5, with D possibly being TRBD1 (6 bases). CDR3 length: 15 residues. Trimming left V 5 bases short and J 0 bases short, with 14 bases between. In germline, CDR1 is DFQATT, CDR2 SNEGSKA (reference sequence). Here the CDR3 reads CSALRDNYSNQPQHF. The CDR3 DNA reads TGCAGTGCTCTCCGGGACAATTATAGCAATCAGCCCCAGCATTTT.

At least ten counts were recorded for this clonotype. The V gene is TRBV6-1, the J gene TRBJ2-7, with 11 bases fitting TRBD2. Germline CDR1 is MNHNS and CDR2 is SASEGT. This CDR3 comprises 15 residues. J lost 1 base, V lost 3 bases, and 2 bases had no gene match. The CDR3 loop reads CASSERLAGSYEQYF. DNA for the CDR3: TGTGCCAGCAGTGAGAGACTAGCGGGGTCCTACGAGCAGTACTTC.

This clonotype was detected ten times or more. V is TRBV6-2 or TRBV6-3 and J is TRBJ1-5; possible D gene TRBD1, 5 bases. Per the germline V gene, CDR1 is MNHEY and CDR2 is SVGEGT. The V gene lost 6 bases and the J gene lost 8 bases, with 17 bases spanning the gap. The CDR3 extends over 14 amino acids. The CDR3 loop reads CASSRRGEKEPQHF. The CDR3 nucleotides are TGTGCCAGCAGCCGGCGGGGGGAAAAGGAGCCCCAGCATTTT.